This T cell receptor (beta chain) was obtained from a study of neurological immune-mediated disorders. Regarding time point: longitudinal time-point 2. This clonotype has a count of ten or more. As yet, its antigen is unknown. V lost 0 bases, J lost 6 bases, and 4 bases lay in between. The germline CDR1 and CDR2 sequences are SGHKS and YYEKEE (reference sequence). The CDR3 is 12 amino acids. Template-switch 5'RACE cDNA synthesis added a 10-nucleotide unique molecular identifier. TCRdb ran MiXCR on the 5' RACE reads and lists one entry per CDR3 protein. The sample has about 80,000 distinct CDR3 sequences, 5% to 6.5% seen once; the top ten hold 6.5% to 9.5%. Study conclusions and caveats: The study phylogenetically grouped the repertoires of 18 of 34 multiple sclerosis patients into one related-CDR3 cluster, a possible signature.

This clonotype originated in a woman between 55 and 75 years old with multiple sclerosis. The specimen was PBMCs. The chain recombines TRBV5-5 with TRBJ2-1; D ambiguous. CDR3 DNA: TGTGCCAGCAGCTTGGTCCTCAATGAGCAGTTCTTC. Amino acids: CASSLVLNEQFF.